The present TCR beta chain was sequenced within a study of T cells expressing NK-cell markers. Germline values: CDR1 MNHEY, CDR2 SVGAGI. This CDR3 region has 16 residues. As for this clonotype: No antigen is known for it.

Points from the study as a whole: Each of about 6 donors carried dominant NKG2C+ clonotypes accounting for roughly 1.0-7.5% of CD8+ T cells.

TCRdb reanalyzed the 5' RACE reads and collapses them to one entry per CDR3 protein, without DNA. The repertoire table contains a few hundred thousand distinct CDR3 sequences. The receptor comes from a man aged 18-30 years in good health. Sequenced sample: blood T cells: a sorted CD56 or NKG2C T cell subset, CD4+ or CD8+ T cells, or bulk PBMC T cells (not recorded which). This chain links TRBV6-5 with TRBJ2-1; lacking DNA, the TRBD2 call made by TCRdb goes unchecked. CDR3 in amino acids: CASTTAGGLGVNEQFF.